Sequencing of this T cell receptor (beta chain) was carried out in a study of T cells in localized non-small cell lung cancer. Whole-study results and caveats: Uninvolved adjacent lung showed higher T cell clonality than tumor. A median approximately 59 of the top 100 tumor clones appeared in adjacent lung. As only one tumor region underwent sequencing, heterogeneity remains possible.

Sequenced by immunoSEQ multiplex PCR; TCRdb stores in-frame clones only, minus some. The repertoire holds under 55,000 clones, about 91% seen once, with about 11% in the top ten. CDR3 length equals 15 residues. V lost 0 bases and J 2 bases, leaving 10 bases between the germline ends. Germline lookup yields CDR1 KGHSH and CDR2 LQKENI. For this clone: Its antigen is not known.

J is TRBJ2-5 and V is TRBV18, with a weak D call TRBD1 (6 bases). The starting material was PBMCs, obtained before any cancer treatment. The origin of this receptor is a woman aged 35-75 years with stage II lung adenocarcinoma. CDR3 region: CASSPPLTGQETQYF. CDR3 nucleotides: TGTGCCAGCTCACCACCTCTAACAGGGCAAGAGACCCAGTACTTC. The whole variable domain, filled in from reference TRBV18 and TRBJ2-5, reads NAGVMQNPRHLVRRRGQEARLRCSPMKGHSHVYWYRQLPEEGLKFMVYLQKENIIDESGMPKERFSAEFPKEGPSILRIQQVVRGDSAAYFCASSPPLTGQETQYFGPGTRLLVL.